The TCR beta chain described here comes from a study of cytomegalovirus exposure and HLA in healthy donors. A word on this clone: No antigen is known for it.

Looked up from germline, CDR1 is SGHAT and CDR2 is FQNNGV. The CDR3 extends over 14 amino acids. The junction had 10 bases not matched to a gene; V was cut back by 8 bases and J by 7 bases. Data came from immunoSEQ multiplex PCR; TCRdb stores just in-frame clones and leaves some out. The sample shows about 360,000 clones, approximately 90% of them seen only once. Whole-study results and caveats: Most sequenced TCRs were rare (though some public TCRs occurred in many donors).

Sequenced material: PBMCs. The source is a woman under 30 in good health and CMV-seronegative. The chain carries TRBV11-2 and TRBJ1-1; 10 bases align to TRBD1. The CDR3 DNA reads TGTGCCAGCTGCTGGACAGGGGGAGCAGTTGAAGCTTTCTTT. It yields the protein CASCWTGGAVEAFF.